This T cell receptor beta chain was identified in a study of T cell responses to AZD1222 COVID-19 vaccine. The V and J ends lost 2 bases and 0 bases respectively, with 7 bases between them. The CDR3 contains 14 residues. Germline loops: CDR1 KGHSH, CDR2 LQKENI. Findings of the study overall: Spike regions recognized by vaccine-associated CD4 TCRs spanned the protein, led by 160-218 and 743-854. Reports say nearly half of spike-specific TCRs go after unmutated variant regions.

Method: immunoSEQ multiplex PCR; TCRdb's copy keeps in-frame clones and lacks some. The sample contains about 180,000 clones, 94% of which appear only once. With respect to this clone: Its antigen is still unknown. Other DNA sequences in this sample translate to the same CDR3.

This TCR derives from an adult who received the AZD1222 COVID-19 vaccine. The chain carries TRBV18 and TRBJ1-2; D gene unclear. The starting material was peripheral blood, obtained 28 days after the second AZD1222 dose. CDR3 in amino acids: CASSPTGANYGYTF. The CDR3 region has the DNA TGTGCCAGCTCACCAACCGGAGCTAACTATGGCTACACCTTC.